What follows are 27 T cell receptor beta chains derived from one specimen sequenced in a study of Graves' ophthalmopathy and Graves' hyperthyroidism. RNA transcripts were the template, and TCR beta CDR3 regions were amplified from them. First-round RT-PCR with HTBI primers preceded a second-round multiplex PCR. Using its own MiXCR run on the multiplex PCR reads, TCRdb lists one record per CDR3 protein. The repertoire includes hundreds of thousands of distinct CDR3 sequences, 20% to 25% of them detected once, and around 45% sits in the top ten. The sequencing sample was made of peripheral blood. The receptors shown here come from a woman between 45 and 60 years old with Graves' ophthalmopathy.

The DNA for the CDR3 is TGTGCCAGCAGTTTTCGACAGAGACCTAACTATGGCTACACCTTC. Amino acid sequence: CASSFRQRPNYGYTF. This rearrangement joins TRBV6-5 to TRBJ1-2; TRBD1 is a possible D gene (5 bases). The V gene's germline CDR1 is MNHEY and CDR2 SVGAGI. Between the trimmed V and J ends, which lost 4 bases and 0 bases, there was a span of 12 bases. The CDR3 spans 15 residues.

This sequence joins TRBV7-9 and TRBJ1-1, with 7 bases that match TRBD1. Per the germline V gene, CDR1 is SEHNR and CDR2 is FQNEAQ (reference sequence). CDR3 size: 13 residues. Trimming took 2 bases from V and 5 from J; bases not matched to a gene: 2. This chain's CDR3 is CASSLTGVTEAFF. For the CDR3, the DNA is TGTGCCAGCAGCTTAACAGGGGTTACTGAAGCTTTCTTT.

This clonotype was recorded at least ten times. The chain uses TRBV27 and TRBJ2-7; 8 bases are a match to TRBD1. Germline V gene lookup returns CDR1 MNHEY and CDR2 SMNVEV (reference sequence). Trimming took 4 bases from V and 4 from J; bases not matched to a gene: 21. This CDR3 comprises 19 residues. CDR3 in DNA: TGTGCCAGCAGTTCAGTCCGGGACAGGAGGGTTTTGGAATCATACGAGCAGTACTTC. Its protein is CASSSVRDRRVLESYEQYF.

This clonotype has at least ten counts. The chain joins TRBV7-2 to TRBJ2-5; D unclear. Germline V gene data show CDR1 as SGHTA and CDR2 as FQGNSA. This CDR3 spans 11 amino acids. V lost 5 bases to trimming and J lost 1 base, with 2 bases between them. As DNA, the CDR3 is TGTGCCAGCAGCCCCCAAGAGACCCAGTACTTC. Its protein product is CASSPQETQYF.

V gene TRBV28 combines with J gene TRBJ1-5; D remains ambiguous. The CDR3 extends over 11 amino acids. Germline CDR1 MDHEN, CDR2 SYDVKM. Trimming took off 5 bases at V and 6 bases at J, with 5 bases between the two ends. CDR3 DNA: TGTGCCAGCAGTGCCCTTCAGCCCCAGCATTTT. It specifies CASSALQPQHF.

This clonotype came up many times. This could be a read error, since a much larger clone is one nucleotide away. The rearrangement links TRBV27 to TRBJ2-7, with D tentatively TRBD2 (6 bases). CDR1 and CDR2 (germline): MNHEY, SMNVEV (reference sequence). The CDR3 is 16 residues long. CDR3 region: CASGLRGWGLSYEQYF. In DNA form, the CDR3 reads TGTGCCAGCGGTTTAAGAGGGTGGGGACTCTCCTACGAGCAGTACTTC.

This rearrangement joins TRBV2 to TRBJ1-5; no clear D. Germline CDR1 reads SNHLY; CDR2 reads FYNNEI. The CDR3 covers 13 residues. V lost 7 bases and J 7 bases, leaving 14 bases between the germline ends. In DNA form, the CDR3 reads TGTGCCAGCAAAGGTACGGCCGACCAGCCCCAGCATTTT. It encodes CASKGTADQPQHF.

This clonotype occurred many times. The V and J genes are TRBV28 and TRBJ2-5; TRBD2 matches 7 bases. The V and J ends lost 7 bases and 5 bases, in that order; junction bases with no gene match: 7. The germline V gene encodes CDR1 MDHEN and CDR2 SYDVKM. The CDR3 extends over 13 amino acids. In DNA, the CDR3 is TGTGCCAGCACTCGCGGGAGAGGGGAGACCCAGTACTTC. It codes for CASTRGRGETQYF.

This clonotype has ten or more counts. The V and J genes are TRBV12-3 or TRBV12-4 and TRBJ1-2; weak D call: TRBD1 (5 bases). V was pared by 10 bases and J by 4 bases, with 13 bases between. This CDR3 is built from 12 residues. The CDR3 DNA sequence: TGTGCCACCGAGGACACCGCCTATGGCTACACCTTC. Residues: CATEDTAYGYTF.

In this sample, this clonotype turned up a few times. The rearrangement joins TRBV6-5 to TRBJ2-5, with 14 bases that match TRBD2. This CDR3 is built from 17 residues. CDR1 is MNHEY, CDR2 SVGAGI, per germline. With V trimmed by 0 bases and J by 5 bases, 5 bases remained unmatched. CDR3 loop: CASSYSGTSGSGETQYF. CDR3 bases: TGTGCCAGCAGTTACTCCGGGACTAGCGGGAGCGGGGAGACCCAGTACTTC.

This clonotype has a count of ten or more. CDR3 sequence: CASSIKRNSNQPQHF. Here the CDR3 DNA reads TGTGCCAGTAGTATAAAACGGAATAGCAATCAGCCCCAGCATTTT. This chain joins TRBV19 and TRBJ1-5, with D unclear. Trimming took off 2 bases at V and 0 bases at J, with 8 bases between the two ends. Germline V gene lookup returns CDR1 LNHDA and CDR2 SQIVND (reference sequence). This CDR3 is 15 amino acids long.

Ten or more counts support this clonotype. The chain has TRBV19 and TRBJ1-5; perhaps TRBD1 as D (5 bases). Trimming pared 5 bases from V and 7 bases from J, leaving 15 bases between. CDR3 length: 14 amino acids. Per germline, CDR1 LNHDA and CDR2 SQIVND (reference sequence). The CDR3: CASSFSGYGQPQHF. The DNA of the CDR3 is TGTGCCAGTAGTTTCTCAGGGTACGGCCAGCCCCAGCATTTT.

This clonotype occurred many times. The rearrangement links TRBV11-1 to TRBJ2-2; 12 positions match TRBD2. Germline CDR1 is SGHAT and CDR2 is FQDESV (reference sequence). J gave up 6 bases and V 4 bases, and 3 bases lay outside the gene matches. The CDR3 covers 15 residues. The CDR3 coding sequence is TGTGCCAGCAGCTCGGGACTAGCGGGTTCCGGGGAGCTGTTTTTT. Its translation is CASSSGLAGSGELFF.

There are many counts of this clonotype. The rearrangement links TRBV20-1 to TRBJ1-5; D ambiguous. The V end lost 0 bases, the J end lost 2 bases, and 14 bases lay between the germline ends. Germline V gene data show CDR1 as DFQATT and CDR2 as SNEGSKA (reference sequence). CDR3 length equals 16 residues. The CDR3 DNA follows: TGCAGTGCTAGAGATATGGGCTTGATTGGCAATCAGCCCCAGCATTTT. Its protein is CSARDMGLIGNQPQHF.

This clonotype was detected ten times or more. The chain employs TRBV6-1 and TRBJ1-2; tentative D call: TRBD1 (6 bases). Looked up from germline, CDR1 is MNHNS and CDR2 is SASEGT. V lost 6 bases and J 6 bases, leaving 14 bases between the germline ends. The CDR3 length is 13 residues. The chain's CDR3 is CASRSQGLDGYTF. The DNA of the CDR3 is TGTGCCAGCAGATCGCAGGGGTTAGATGGCTACACCTTC.

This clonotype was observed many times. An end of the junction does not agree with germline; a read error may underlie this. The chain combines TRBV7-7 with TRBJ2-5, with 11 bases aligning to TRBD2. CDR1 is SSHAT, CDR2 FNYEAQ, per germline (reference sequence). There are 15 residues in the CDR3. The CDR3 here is CASSLTSGRGETQYF. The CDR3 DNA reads TGTGCTAGCAGCTTAACTAGCGGGAGAGGAGAGACCCAGTACTTC.

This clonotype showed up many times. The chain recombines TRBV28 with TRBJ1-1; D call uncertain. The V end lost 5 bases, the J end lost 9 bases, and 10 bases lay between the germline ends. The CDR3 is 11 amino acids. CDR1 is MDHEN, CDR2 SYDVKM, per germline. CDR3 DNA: TGTGCCAGCAGTATTCGACGAAAAGCTTTCTTT. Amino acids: CASSIRRKAFF.

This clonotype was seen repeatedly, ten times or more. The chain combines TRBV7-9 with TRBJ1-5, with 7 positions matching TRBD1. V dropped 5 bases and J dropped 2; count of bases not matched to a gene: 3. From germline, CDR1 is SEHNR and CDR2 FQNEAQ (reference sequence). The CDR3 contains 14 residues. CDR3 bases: TGTGCCAGCAGCATAGGGGGCGGCAATCAGCCCCAGCATTTT. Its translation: CASSIGGGNQPQHF.

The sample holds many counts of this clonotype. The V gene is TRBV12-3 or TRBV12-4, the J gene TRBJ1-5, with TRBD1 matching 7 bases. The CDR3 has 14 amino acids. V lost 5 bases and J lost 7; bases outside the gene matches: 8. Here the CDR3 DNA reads TGTGCCAGCAGTGCCCGACAGGGTCTCCAGCCCCAGCATTTT. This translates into CASSARQGLQPQHF.

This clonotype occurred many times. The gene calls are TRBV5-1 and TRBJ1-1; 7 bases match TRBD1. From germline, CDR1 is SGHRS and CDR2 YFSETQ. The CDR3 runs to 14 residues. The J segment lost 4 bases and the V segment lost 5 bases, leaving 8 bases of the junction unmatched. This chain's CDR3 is CASRHDRVVTEAFF. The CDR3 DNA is TGCGCCAGCAGACATGACAGGGTAGTCACTGAAGCTTTCTTT. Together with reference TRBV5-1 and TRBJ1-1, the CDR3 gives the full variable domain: KAGVTQTPRYLIKTRGQQVTLSCSPISGHRSVSWYQQTPGQGLQFLFEYFSETQRNKGNFPGRFSGRQFSNSRSEMNVSTLELGDSALYLCASRHDRVVTEAFFGQGTRLTVV.

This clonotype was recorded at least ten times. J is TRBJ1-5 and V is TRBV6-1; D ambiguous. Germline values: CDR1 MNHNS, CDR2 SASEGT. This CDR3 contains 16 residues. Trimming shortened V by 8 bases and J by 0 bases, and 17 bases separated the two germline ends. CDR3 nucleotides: TGTGCCAGCGGGTTAGGACGGACGTATAGCAATCAGCCCCAGCATTTT. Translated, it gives CASGLGRTYSNQPQHF.

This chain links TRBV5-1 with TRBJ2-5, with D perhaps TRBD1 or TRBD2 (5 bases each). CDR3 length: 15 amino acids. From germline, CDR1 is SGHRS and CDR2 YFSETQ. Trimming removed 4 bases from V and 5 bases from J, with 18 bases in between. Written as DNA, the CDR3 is TGCGCCAGCAGCCTGATCGGGACCCCAGGGGAGACCCAGTACTTC. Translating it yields CASSLIGTPGETQYF.

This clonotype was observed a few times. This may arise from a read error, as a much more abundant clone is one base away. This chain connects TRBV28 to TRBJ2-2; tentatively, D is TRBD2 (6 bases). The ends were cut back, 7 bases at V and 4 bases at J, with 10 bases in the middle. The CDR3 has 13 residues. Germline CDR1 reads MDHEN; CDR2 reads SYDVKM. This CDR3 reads CASTREVTGELFF. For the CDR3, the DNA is TGTGCCAGCACCAGGGAGGTCACCGGGGAGCTGTTTTTT.

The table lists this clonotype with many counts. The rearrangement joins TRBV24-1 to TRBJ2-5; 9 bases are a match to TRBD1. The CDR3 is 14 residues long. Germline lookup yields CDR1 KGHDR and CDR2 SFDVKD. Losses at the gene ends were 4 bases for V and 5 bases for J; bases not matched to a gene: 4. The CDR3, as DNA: TGTGCCACCAGTGAGCACAGGGGGCCGGAGACCCAGTACTTC. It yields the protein CATSEHRGPETQYF.

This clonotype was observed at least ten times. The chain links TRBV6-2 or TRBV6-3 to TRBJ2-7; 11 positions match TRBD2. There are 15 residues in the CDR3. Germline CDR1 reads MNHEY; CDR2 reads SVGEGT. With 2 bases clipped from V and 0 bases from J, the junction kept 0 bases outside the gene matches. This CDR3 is CASSYGLAGSYEQYF. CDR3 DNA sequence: TGTGCCAGCAGTTACGGACTAGCGGGCTCCTACGAGCAGTACTTC.

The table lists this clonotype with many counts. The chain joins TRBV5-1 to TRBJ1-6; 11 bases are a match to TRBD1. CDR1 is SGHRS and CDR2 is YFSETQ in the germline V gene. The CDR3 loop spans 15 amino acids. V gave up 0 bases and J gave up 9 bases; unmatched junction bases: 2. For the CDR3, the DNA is TGCGCCAGCAGCTTGGAAGGGACAGGGGGTTCACCCCTCCACTTT. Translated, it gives CASSLEGTGGSPLHF. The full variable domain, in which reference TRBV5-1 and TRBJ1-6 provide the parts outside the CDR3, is KAGVTQTPRYLIKTRGQQVTLSCSPISGHRSVSWYQQTPGQGLQFLFEYFSETQRNKGNFPGRFSGRQFSNSRSEMNVSTLELGDSALYLCASSLEGTGGSPLHFGNGTRLTVT.

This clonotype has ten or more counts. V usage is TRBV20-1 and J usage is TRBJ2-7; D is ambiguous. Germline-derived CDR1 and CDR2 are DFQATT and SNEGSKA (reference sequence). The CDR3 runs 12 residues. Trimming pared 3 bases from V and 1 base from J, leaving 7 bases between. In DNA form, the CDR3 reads TGCAGTGCTAGGGAAACTTCCTACGAGCAGTACTTC. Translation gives CSARETSYEQYF.